This TCR beta chain was captured by sequencing in a study of HIV-infected patients and healthy controls. For the study at large: All patients had undetectable virus after a further year of therapy, most of the 16 by the second bleed.

Germline CDR1 is DFQATT and CDR2 is SNEGSKA (reference sequence). This CDR3 contains 13 residues. With 6 bases removed from V and 5 bases from J, the gap between germline ends came to 16 bases. General study results and limits: Compared with untreated HIV+ repertoires, healthy controls showed roughly threefold more distinct CDR3s and higher Shannon diversity.

Reverse transcription used around 500 ng RNA and constant-region primers for alpha and beta. Alpha and beta chain libraries were made separately by chain-specific third strand synthesis with multiplexing indices. Each CDR3 protein is one row after TCRdb ran MiXCR on the 5' RACE reads. The sample holds roughly 14,000 distinct CDR3 sequences; more than 10% are singletons and the top ten take 35% to 45%. Antiretroviral therapy had run roughly three months, about 14 weeks, before follow-up blood collection. The repertoire came from unfractionated whole blood and reflected all unsorted peripheral T cells. Enrollment excluded donors with tumors, hepatitis B or C, or recent vaccination. As for this clonotype: Its antigen is as yet unknown.

The sequences come from blood, collected during antiretroviral therapy. The J gene is TRBJ1-2, the V gene TRBV20-1, with TRBD1 as a possible D gene (5 bases). The sequence came from an adult with HIV infection. The donor label of this sample is uncertain. CDR3 protein: CSASPRDFYGYTF. CDR3 DNA: TGCAGTGCCAGCCCCCGGGACTTTTATGGCTACACCTTC.